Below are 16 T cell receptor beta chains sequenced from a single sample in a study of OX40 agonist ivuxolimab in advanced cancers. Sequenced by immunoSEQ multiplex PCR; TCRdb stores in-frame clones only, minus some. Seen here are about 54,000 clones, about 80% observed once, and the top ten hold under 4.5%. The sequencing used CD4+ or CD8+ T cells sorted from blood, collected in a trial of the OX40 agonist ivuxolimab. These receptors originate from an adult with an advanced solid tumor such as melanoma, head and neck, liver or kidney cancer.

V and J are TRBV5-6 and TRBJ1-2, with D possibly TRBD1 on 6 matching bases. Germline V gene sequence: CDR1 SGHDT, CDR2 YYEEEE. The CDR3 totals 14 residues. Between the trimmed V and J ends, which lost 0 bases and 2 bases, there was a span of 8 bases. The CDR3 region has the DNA TGTGCCAGCAGCTTGGAACAGGGCAACTATGGCTACACCTTC. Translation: CASSLEQGNYGYTF.

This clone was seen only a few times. The CDR3 DNA sequence: TGTGCCACCACGGAGGGGGGCGTCCCCCAGAAGTACAATGAGCAGTTCTTC. This codes for CATTEGGVPQKYNEQFF. The chain couples TRBV9 to TRBJ2-1, with D perhaps TRBD1 or TRBD2 (6 bases each). Germline V gene data show CDR1 as SGDLS and CDR2 as YYNGEE. CDR3 length: 17 residues. V gave up 9 bases and J gave up 4 bases, with 26 bases separating them.

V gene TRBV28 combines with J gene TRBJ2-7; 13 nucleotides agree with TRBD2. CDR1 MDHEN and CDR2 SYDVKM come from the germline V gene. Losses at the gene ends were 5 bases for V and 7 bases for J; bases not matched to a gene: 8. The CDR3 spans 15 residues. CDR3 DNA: TGTGCCAGCAGTCCCGGACTAGCGGGAGTAGGGGAGCAGTACTTC. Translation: CASSPGLAGVGEQYF.

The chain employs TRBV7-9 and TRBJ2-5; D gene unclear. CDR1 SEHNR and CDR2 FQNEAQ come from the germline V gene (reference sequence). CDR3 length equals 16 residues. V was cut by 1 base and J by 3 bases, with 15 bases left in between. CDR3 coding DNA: TGTGCCAGCAGCTTAGGTCTTTCCAGATTCGAAGAGACCCAGTACTTC. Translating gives CASSLGLSRFEETQYF.

This CDR3 is CSVEGQGRSEQYF. The CDR3 DNA follows: TGCAGCGTTGAAGGGCAGGGGCGAAGCGAGCAGTACTTC. This rearrangement joins TRBV29-1 to TRBJ2-7, with a weak D call TRBD1 (6 bases). This CDR3 spans 13 amino acids. V lost 1 base and J 6 bases, leaving 13 bases between the germline ends. In germline, CDR1 is SQVTM, CDR2 ANQGSEA.

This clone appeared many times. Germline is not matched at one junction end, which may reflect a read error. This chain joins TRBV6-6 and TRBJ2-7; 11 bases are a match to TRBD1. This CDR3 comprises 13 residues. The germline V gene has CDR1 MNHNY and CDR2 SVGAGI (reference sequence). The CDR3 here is CASSYTTDRGLRF. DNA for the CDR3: TGTGCCAGCAGTTACACGACGGACAGGGGGCTTCGCTTC.

The CDR3 here is CASSFAGTYNEQFF. The DNA for the CDR3 is TGTGCCAGCAGCTTTGCGGGTACGTACAATGAGCAGTTCTTC. The chain couples TRBV7-2 to TRBJ2-1; D may be TRBD2 (5 bases). V shed 3 bases and J shed 4 bases, with 10 bases lying between them. The CDR3 consists of 14 residues. CDR1 is SGHTA and CDR2 is FQGNSA in the germline V gene.

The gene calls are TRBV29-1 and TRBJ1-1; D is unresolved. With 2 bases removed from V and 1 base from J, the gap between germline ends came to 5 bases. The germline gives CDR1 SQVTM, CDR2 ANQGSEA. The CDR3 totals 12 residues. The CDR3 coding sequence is TGCAGCGTTGAACAGTCGAACACTGAAGCTTTCTTT. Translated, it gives CSVEQSNTEAFF.

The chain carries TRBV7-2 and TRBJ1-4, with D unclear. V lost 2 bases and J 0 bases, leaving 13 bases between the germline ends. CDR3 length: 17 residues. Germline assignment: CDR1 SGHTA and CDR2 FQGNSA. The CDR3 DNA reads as TGTGCCAGCAGCTTAAACAGACGAAGTGCAACTAATGAAAAACTGTTTTTT. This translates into CASSLNRRSATNEKLFF.

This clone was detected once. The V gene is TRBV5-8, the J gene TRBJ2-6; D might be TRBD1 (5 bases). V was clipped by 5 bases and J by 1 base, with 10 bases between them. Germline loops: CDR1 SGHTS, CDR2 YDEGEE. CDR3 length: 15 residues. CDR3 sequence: CASSRQWSGANVLTF. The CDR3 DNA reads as TGTGCCAGCAGTAGACAGTGGTCTGGGGCCAACGTCCTGACTTTC. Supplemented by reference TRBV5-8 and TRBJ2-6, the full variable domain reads EAGVTQSPTHLIKTRGQQATLRCSPISGHTSVYWYQQALGLGLQFLLWYDEGEERNRGNFPPRFSGRQFPNYSSELNVNALELEDSALYLCASSRQWSGANVLTFGAGSRLTVL.

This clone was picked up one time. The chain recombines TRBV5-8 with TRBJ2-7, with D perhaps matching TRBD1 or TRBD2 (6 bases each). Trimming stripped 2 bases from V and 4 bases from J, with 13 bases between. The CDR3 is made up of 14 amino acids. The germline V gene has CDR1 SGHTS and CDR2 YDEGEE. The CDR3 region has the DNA TGTGCCAGCAGCTTAAGGGGGGTTTCTTACGAGCAGTACTTC. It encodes CASSLRGVSYEQYF.

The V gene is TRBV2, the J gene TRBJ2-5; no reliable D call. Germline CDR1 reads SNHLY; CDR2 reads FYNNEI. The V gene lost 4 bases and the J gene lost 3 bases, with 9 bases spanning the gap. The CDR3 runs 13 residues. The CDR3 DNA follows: TGTGCCAGCAGTGTTGGTCCAGAAGAGACCCAGTACTTC. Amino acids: CASSVGPEETQYF.

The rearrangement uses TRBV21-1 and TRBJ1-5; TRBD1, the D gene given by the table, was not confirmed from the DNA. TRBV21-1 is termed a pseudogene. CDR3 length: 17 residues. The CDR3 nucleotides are TGTGCCAGCAGCACCCATACAGGGAACCTTAGCAATCAGCCCCAGCATTTT. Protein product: CASSTHTGNLSNQPQHF.

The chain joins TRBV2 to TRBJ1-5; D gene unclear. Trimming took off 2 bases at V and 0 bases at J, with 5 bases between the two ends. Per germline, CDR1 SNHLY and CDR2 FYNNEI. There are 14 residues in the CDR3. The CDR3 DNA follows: TGTGCCAGCAGTGAAATGGTTAGCAATCAGCCCCAGCATTTT. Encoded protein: CASSEMVSNQPQHF.

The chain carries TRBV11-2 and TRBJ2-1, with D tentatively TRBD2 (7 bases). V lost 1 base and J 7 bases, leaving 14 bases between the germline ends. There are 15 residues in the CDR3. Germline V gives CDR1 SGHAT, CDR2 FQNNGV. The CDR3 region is CASSLVGGAQNEQFF. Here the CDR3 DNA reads TGTGCCAGCAGCTTAGTAGGGGGGGCGCAGAATGAGCAGTTCTTC.

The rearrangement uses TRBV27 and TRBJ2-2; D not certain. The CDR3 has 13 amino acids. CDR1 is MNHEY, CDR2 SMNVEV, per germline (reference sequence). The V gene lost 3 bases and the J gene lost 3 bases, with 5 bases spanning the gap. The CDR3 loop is CASSFRYTGELFF. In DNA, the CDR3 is TGTGCCAGCAGTTTTCGATACACCGGGGAGCTGTTTTTT.